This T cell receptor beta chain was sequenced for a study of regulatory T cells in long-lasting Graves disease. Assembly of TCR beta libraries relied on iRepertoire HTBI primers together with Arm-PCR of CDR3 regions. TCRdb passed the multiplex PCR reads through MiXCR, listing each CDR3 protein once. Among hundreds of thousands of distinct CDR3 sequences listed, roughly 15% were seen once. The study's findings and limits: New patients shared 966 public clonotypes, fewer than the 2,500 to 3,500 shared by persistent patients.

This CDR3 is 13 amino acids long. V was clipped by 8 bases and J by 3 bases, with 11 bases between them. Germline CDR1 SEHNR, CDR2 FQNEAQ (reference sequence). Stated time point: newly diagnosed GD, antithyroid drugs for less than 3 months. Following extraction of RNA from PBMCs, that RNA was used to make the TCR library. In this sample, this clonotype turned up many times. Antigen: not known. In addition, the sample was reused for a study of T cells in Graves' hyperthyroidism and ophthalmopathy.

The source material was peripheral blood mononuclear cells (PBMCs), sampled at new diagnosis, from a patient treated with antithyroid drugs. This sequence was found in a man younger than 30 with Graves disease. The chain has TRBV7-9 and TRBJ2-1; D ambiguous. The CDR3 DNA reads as TGTGCCAGCCGCGCCGGAAACTACAATGAGCAGTTCTTC. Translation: CASRAGNYNEQFF.